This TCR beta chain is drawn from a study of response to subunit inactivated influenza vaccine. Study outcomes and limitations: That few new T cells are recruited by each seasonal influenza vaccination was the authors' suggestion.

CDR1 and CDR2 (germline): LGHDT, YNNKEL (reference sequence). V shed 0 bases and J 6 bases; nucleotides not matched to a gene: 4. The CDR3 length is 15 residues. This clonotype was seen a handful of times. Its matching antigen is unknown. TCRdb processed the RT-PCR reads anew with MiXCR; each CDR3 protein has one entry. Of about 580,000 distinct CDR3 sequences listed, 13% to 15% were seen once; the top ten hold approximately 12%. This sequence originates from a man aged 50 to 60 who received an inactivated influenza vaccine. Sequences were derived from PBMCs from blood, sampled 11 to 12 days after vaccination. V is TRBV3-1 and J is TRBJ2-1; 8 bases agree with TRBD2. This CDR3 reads CASSQDSGVFNEQFF. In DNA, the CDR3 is TGTGCCAGCAGCCAAGATAGCGGGGTGTTCAATGAGCAGTTCTTC.